Detailed here is one T cell receptor beta chain. The sample comes from a study of radiotherapy plus CTLA-4 blockade in lung cancer. For the study at large: Objective responses arose in 18% of patients, and around 32% experienced disease control.

This table comes from immunoSEQ multiplex PCR, and its TCRdb copy is limited to in-frame clones, with some not included. Found here are 81,000 or so clones, about 87% of them singletons; the top ten hold 0.87%. V shed 6 bases, J shed 11 bases, and the junction held 15 bases outside the gene matches. This CDR3 contains 14 residues. CDR1 and CDR2 from the germline V gene are WSHSY and SAAADI. The sequenced sample was peripheral blood, obtained from a patient treated with radiotherapy plus ipilimumab. This sequence was found in a human donor with non-small cell lung cancer who had stable disease on radiotherapy plus ipilimumab. The chain employs TRBV10-2 and TRBJ2-7; TRBD2 aligns across 8 bases. In nucleotides, the CDR3 is TGCGCCAGCAGGGGAAATAGCGGGACCAGAGATAAGTACTTC. Translation gives CASRGNSGTRDKYF.